This entry concerns a single T cell receptor (beta chain). Participants were aged about 18 to 95 years, lived in 20 to 25 US areas, and enrolled virtually. Assignment of participants to cohorts was predicated upon participant-reported clinical history. Recovered status in Cohort 3 required two negative PCRs, clearance, or symptom resolution. These data come from a study of blood T cell repertoires in COVID-19. The junction had 3 bases not matched to a gene; V was cut back by 2 bases and J by 3 bases. CDR1 LGHNA and CDR2 YNFKEQ come from the germline V gene. CDR3 length equals 14 residues. Only in-frame clones appear in the TCRdb table, and some are missing; sequencing was by immunoSEQ multiplex PCR. Altogether around 470,000 clones are present, about 90% being singletons, with the ten largest covering about 0.63%.

The V and J genes are TRBV4-2 and TRBJ1-2; TRBD1 agrees at 7 bases. This receptor was identified in a man aged 18 to 29 who had recovered from COVID-19. The sequencing sample was made of PBMCs or T cells enriched from blood (not recorded which). CDR3 DNA: TGTGCCAGCAGCCAACCCGGGACAGACTATGGCTACACCTTC. The encoded protein is CASSQPGTDYGYTF.